Listed here are 19 T cell receptor beta chains from one sample, sequenced in a study of technical replicates of blood from several donors. Generated by immunoSEQ multiplex PCR, the TCRdb table keeps only in-frame clones and is missing some. The data hold over 9,000 clones, with 91% observed a single time. Sequenced material: PBMCs. The receptors originated from a human donor in good health.

V is TRBV4-2 and J is TRBJ2-7, with D unclear. The germline V and J ends were trimmed by 1 base and 0 bases, with 10 bases remaining between them. This CDR3 comprises 15 residues. Germline CDR1 reads LGHNA; CDR2 reads YNFKEQ. In nucleotides, the CDR3 is TGTGCCAGCAGCCAAGGTGGTATGGCCTCCTACGAGCAGTACTTC. It codes for CASSQGGMASYEQYF.

The rearrangement uses TRBV18 and TRBJ1-1, with 7 bases identical to TRBD1. After removal of 4 bases from V and 5 bases from J, the junction contained 10 bases not matched to a gene. Looked up from germline, CDR1 is KGHSH and CDR2 is LQKENI. The CDR3 spans 15 residues. CDR3 amino acids: CASSHSGQRGTEAFF. The CDR3 DNA sequence: TGTGCCAGCTCACACTCGGGACAGCGGGGGACTGAAGCTTTCTTT. The variable domain in full, with the rest retrieved from reference TRBV18 and TRBJ1-1, is NAGVMQNPRHLVRRRGQEARLRCSPMKGHSHVYWYRQLPEEGLKFMVYLQKENIIDESGMPKERFSAEFPKEGPSILRIQQVVRGDSAAYFCASSHSGQRGTEAFFGQGTRLTVV.

V usage is TRBV4-2 and J usage is TRBJ2-6; 11 bases fit TRBD2. Germline CDR1 LGHNA, CDR2 YNFKEQ. The CDR3 is 18 residues long. Trimming cost V 0 bases and J 0 bases; bases outside gene matches: 1. The CDR3 region has the DNA TGTGCCAGCAGCCAAGATGGGACTAGCGGCTCTGGGGCCAACGTCCTGACTTTC. Amino acids: CASSQDGTSGSGANVLTF.

This chain links TRBV19 with TRBJ1-5; 10 bases map to TRBD1. Germline CDR1 is LNHDA and CDR2 is SQIVND (reference sequence). The CDR3 loop spans 16 amino acids. The J segment lost 6 bases and the V segment lost 7 bases, leaving 12 bases of the junction unmatched. The CDR3 protein is CASTSPGQGFVQPQHF. In DNA, the CDR3 is TGTGCCAGTACCTCCCCGGGACAGGGGTTTGTTCAGCCCCAGCATTTT.

CDR3 coding DNA: TGTGCCAGCAGTGCCACCAGCTACGAGCAGTACTTC. Translating gives CASSATSYEQYF. The rearrangement joins TRBV2 to TRBJ2-7; D remains unclear. The CDR3 consists of 12 residues. Between the trimmed V and J ends, which lost 4 bases and 3 bases, there was a span of 7 bases. The V gene's germline CDR1 is SNHLY and CDR2 FYNNEI.

This clone was detected only once. This chain links TRBV11-2 with TRBJ2-5; 11 bases are shared with TRBD2. Trimming removed 2 bases from V and 4 bases from J; junction bases left unmatched: 6. There are 16 residues in the CDR3. Germline assignment: CDR1 SGHAT and CDR2 FQNNGV. CDR3 region: CASSLSSGRGPETQYF. CDR3 DNA: TGTGCCAGCAGCTTAAGTAGCGGGAGGGGCCCAGAGACCCAGTACTTC.

This chain links TRBV25-1 with TRBJ2-5; 11 nucleotides agree with TRBD1. The length of the CDR3 is 15 residues. V was pared by 2 bases and J by 5 bases, with 4 bases of the junction left unmatched. The germline gives CDR1 MGHDK, CDR2 SYGVNS. This chain's CDR3 is CASSEGQGARETQYF. CDR3 DNA sequence: TGTGCCAGCAGTGAAGGACAGGGGGCGCGTGAGACCCAGTACTTC.

This chain joins TRBV2 and TRBJ2-2, with unresolved D. Trimming shortened V by 2 bases and J by 1 base, and 5 bases separated the two germline ends. Germline loops: CDR1 SNHLY, CDR2 FYNNEI. CDR3 length: 14 amino acids. CDR3 sequence reads: CASSELLNTGELFF. CDR3 coding DNA: TGTGCCAGCAGTGAACTCCTGAACACCGGGGAGCTGTTTTTT. The full variable domain, completed using reference TRBV2 and TRBJ2-2, is EPEVTQTPSHQVTQMGQEVILRCVPISNHLYFYWYRQILGQKVEFLVSFYNNEISEKSEIFDDQFSVERPDGSNFTLKIRSTKLEDSAMYFCASSELLNTGELFFGEGSRLTVL.

The gene calls are TRBV5-4 and TRBJ2-2; TRBD2 aligns across 9 bases. Germline trimming cut 0 bases from V and 1 base from J; bases unmatched to any gene: 4. The germline V gene has CDR1 SGHNT and CDR2 YYREEE (reference sequence). CDR3 length: 17 residues. This chain's CDR3 is CASSLGLAGLNTGELFF. The CDR3 DNA reads TGTGCCAGCAGCTTGGGGCTAGCGGGACTGAACACCGGGGAGCTGTTTTTT.

The gene calls are TRBV7-3 and TRBJ1-2, with D tentatively TRBD1 (6 bases). Trimming took 0 bases from V and 8 from J, leaving 13 bases between them. Per the germline V gene, CDR1 is SGHTA and CDR2 is FQGTGA. CDR3 size: 14 residues. CDR3 sequence (DNA): TGTGCCAGCAGCTTAACGGCGGGGGGCGAGGGCTACACCTTC. Protein sequence: CASSLTAGGEGYTF. Filled out from reference TRBV7-3 and TRBJ1-2, the complete variable domain reads GAGVSQTPSNKVTEKGKYVELRCDPISGHTALYWYRQSLGQGPEFLIYFQGTGAADDSGLPNDRFFAVRPEGSVSTLKIQRTERGDSAVYLCASSLTAGGEGYTFGSGTRLTVV.

This rearrangement joins TRBV5-1 to TRBJ2-7; weak D call: TRBD2 (6 bases). Germline V gene sequence: CDR1 SGHRS, CDR2 YFSETQ. V lost 4 bases, J lost 0 bases, and 14 bases lay in between. CDR3 length: 15 amino acids. The chain's CDR3 is CASSPLGGSSYEQYF. CDR3 in DNA: TGCGCCAGCAGCCCCCTCGGGGGTAGCTCCTACGAGCAGTACTTC.

The CDR3 loop reads CASSSTLGQGGEKLFF. The DNA for the CDR3 is TGTGCCAGCAGTTCCACCCTGGGACAGGGTGGTGAAAAACTGTTTTTT. The chain recombines TRBV7-9 with TRBJ1-4, with 9 bases identical to TRBD1. Germline V gives CDR1 SEHNR, CDR2 FQNEAQ (reference sequence). This CDR3 has 16 residues. The trim removed 6 bases at V and 7 bases at J, leaving 12 bases unmatched.

This clone appeared once. This sequence joins TRBV27 and TRBJ1-5; D unresolved. Germline V CDR1 and CDR2: MNHEY, SMNVEV (reference sequence). The CDR3 contains 13 residues. Trimming removed 2 bases at V and 6 bases at J, with 8 bases between. CDR3 bases: TGTGCCAGCAGTTTAGTGGAGGGTCAGCCCCAGCATTTT. It is translated as CASSLVEGQPQHF.

This chain uses TRBV10-1 with TRBJ1-1; 9 nucleotides align to TRBD1. The germline V gene encodes CDR1 WNHNN and CDR2 SYGVQD (reference sequence). The trim removed 7 bases at V and 7 bases at J, leaving 10 bases unmatched. This CDR3 spans 14 amino acids. Here the CDR3 reads CASTPGTGIHEAFF. The CDR3 coding sequence is TGCGCCAGCACCCCCGGGACAGGGATACATGAAGCTTTCTTT.

V gene TRBV7-9 combines with J gene TRBJ2-7; 7 bases match TRBD1. V gave up 5 bases and J gave up 3 bases; unmatched junction bases: 7. This CDR3 region has 14 residues. Looked up from germline, CDR1 is SEHNR and CDR2 is FQNEAQ (reference sequence). DNA of the CDR3: TGTGCCAGCAGCCCCGGACAGGATAGCTACGAGCAGTACTTC. Encoded protein: CASSPGQDSYEQYF.

The chain couples TRBV6-1 to TRBJ2-5, with 12 positions matching TRBD2. The CDR3 has 15 amino acids. CDR1 is MNHNS, CDR2 SASEGT, per germline. The J segment lost 4 bases and the V segment lost 2 bases, leaving 2 bases of the junction unmatched. The CDR3 region is CASSELAGGPETQYF. CDR3 DNA sequence: TGTGCCAGCAGTGAACTAGCGGGAGGGCCAGAGACCCAGTACTTC.

The rearrangement uses TRBV30 and TRBJ2-3; 11 positions agree with TRBD1. Germline-derived CDR1 and CDR2 are GTSNPN and SVGIG (reference sequence). The CDR3 is made up of 15 amino acids. The V gene end was trimmed by 1 base and the J gene end by 2 bases; junction bases not matched to a gene: 2. This CDR3 is CAWSGTGGFTDTQYF. The CDR3 coding sequence is TGTGCCTGGAGTGGGACAGGGGGCTTCACAGATACGCAGTATTTT. The full variable domain, in which reference TRBV30 and TRBJ2-3 provide the parts outside the CDR3, is SQTIHQWPATLVQPVGSPLSLECTVEGTSNPNLYWYRQAAGRGLQLLFYSVGIGQISSEVPQNLSASRPQDRQFILSSKKLLLSDSGFYLCAWSGTGGFTDTQYFGPGTRLTVL.

This clone was seen a single time. This rearrangement joins TRBV2 to TRBJ2-2; 11 bases match TRBD2. The CDR3 runs 15 residues. V shed 11 bases, J shed 2 bases, and the junction held 7 bases outside the gene matches. CDR1 is SNHLY, CDR2 FYNNEI, per germline. CDR3 sequence (DNA): TGTGCCGGACTCGGGACTAGCGGAAACACCGGGGAGCTGTTTTTT. This gives the protein CAGLGTSGNTGELFF.

This chain links TRBV9 with TRBJ2-7; 7 bases agree with TRBD2. Trimming removed 4 bases from V and 6 bases from J; junction bases left unmatched: 10. CDR1 is SGDLS, CDR2 YYNGEE, per germline. CDR3 size: 14 residues. The CDR3 coding sequence is TGTGCCAGCAGCCTCACTAGCGCCTCCACCGAGCAGTACTTC. Translated, it gives CASSLTSASTEQYF.